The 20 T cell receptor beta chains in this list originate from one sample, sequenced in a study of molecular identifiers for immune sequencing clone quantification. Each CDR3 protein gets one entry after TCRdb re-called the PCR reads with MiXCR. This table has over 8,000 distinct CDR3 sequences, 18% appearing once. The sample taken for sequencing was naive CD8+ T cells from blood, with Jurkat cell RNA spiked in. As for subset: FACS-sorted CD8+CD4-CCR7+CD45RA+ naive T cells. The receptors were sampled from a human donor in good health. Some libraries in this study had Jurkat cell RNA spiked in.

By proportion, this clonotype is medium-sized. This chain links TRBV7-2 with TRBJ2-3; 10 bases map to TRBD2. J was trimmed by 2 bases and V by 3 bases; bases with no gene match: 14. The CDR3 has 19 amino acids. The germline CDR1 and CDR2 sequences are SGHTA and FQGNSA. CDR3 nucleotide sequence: TGTGCCAGCAGCTTCCCACTGCTAGCGGGAGTGGGAACCACAGATACGCAGTATTTT. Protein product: CASSFPLLAGVGTTDTQYF.

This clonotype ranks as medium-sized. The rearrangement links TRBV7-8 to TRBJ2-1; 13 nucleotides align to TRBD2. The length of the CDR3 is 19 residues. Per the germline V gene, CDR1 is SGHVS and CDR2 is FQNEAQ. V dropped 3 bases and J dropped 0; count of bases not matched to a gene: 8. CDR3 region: CASSLGLAGSVSSYNEQFF. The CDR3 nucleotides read TGTGCCAGCAGCTTGGGACTAGCGGGATCAGTTAGCTCCTACAATGAGCAGTTCTTC.

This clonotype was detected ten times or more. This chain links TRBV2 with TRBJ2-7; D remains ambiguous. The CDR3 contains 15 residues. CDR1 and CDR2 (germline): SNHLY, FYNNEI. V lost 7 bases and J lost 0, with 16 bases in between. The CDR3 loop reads CASILSFPGSYEQYF. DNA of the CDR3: TGTGCCAGCATACTTAGTTTCCCCGGCTCCTACGAGCAGTACTTC.

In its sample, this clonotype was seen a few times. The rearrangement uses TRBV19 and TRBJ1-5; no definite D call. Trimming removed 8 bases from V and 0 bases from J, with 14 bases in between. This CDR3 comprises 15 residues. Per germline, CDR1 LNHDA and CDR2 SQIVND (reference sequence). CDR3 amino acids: CASGGGSYSNQPQHF. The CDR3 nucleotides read TGTGCCAGTGGAGGAGGATCTTATAGCAATCAGCCCCAGCATTTT.

The CDR3 spells CASSDPDNEQFF. CDR3 in DNA: TGTGCCAGCAGTGACCCGGACAATGAGCAGTTCTTC. The chain recombines TRBV2 with TRBJ2-1; the D is unclear. The CDR3 covers 12 residues. Trimming stripped 3 bases from V and 5 bases from J, with 5 bases between. The germline CDR1 and CDR2 sequences are SNHLY and FYNNEI.

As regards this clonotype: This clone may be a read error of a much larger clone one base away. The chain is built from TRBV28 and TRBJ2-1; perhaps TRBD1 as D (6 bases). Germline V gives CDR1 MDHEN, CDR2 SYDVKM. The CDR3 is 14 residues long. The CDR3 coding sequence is TGTGCCAGCGGTTTAGGTCAGGGGTACAATGAGCAGTTCTTC. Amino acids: CASGLGQGYNEQFF.

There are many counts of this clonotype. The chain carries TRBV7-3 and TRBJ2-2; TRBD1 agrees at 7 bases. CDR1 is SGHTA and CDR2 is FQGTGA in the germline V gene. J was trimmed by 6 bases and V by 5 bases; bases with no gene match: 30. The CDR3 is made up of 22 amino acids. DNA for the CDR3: TGTGCCAGCAGCCTAAGGGGATGGAACAGGGGTCCCTCTCTACCAAACGCCGGGGAGCTGTTTTTT. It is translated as CASSLRGWNRGPSLPNAGELFF.

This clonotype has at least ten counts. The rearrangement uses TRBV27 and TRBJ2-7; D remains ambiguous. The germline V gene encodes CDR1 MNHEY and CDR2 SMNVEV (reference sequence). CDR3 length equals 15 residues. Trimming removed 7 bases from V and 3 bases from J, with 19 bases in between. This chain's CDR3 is CASTPRLAENYEQYF. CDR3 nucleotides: TGTGCCAGCACCCCCCGGCTTGCGGAAAACTACGAGCAGTACTTC.

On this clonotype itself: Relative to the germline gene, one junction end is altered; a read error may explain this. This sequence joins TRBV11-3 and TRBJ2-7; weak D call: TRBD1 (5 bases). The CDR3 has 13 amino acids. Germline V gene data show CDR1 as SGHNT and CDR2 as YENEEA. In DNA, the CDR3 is TGTGCCGGCAGCCCGACAAAAAAGGGGGAGCAGTACTTC. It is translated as CAGSPTKKGEQYF.

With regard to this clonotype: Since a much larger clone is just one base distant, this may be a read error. The CDR3 coding sequence is TGTGCCAGTGGTACCCTCACAAAAGCTTTCTTT. Protein sequence: CASGTLTKAFF. The rearrangement links TRBV19 to TRBJ1-1; D gene ambiguous. Germline assignment: CDR1 LNHDA and CDR2 SQIVND (reference sequence). The V end was cut by 8 bases, the J end by 9 bases, with 13 bases between. The CDR3 contains 11 residues.

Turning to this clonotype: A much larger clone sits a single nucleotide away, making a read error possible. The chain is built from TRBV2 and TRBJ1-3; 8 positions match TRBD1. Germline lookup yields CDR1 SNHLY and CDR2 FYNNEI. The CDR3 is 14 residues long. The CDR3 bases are TGTGCCAGCAGGGAACAGGGGGTTGGAAACACCATACATTTT. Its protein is CASREQGVGNTIHF.

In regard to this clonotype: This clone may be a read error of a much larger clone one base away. CDR3 bases: TGTGCCAGCAGTCTAGGACAGGATTCAACTAATGAAAAACCGTTTTTT. Protein product: CASSLGQDSTNEKPFF. The rearrangement joins TRBV12-3 or TRBV12-4 to TRBJ1-4; 7 bases agree with TRBD1. This CDR3 has 16 amino acids.

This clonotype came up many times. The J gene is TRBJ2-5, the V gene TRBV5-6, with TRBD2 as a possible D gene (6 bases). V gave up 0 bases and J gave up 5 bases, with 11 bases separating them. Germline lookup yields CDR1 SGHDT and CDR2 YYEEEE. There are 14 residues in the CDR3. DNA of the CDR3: TGTGCCAGCAGCTTGGTAGGGGCGGGGGAGACCCAGTACTTC. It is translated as CASSLVGAGETQYF.

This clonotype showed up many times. CDR3 in DNA: TGTGCCAGCAGCCAGACAGGGGCTTCTGGCTACACCTTC. Translating it yields CASSQTGASGYTF. The V and J genes are TRBV4-2 and TRBJ1-2, with 8 bases matching TRBD1. Trimming cost V 3 bases and J 7 bases; bases outside gene matches: 4. Germline values: CDR1 LGHNA, CDR2 YNFKEQ. The CDR3 is made up of 13 amino acids.

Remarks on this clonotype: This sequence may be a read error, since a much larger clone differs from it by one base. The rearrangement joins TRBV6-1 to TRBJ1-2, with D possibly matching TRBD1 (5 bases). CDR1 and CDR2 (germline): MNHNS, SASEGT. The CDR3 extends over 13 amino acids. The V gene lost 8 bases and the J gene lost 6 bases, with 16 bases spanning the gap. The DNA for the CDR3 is TGTGCCAGCCCATCAGGGTGGGCACATGGCTACACCTTC. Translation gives CASPSGWAHGYTF.

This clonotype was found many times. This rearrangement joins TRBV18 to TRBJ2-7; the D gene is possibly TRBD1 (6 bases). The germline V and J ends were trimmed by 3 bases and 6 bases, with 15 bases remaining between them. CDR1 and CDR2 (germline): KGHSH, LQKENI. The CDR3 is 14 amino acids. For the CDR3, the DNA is TGTGCCAGCTCACCGACCCGTGGACAGTCCGAGCAGTACTTC. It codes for CASSPTRGQSEQYF.

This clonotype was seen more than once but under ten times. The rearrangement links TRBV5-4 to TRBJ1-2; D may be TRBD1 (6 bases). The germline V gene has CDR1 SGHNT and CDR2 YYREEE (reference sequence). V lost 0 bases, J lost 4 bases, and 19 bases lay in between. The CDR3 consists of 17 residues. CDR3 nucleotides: TGTGCCAGCAGCTTGGGGGGGGGCATGGTACCCTCCTATGGCTACACCTTC. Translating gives CASSLGGGMVPSYGYTF. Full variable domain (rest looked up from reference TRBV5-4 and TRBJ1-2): ETGVTQSPTHLIKTRGQQVTLRCSSQSGHNTVSWYQQALGQGPQFIFQYYREEENGRGNFPPRFSGLQFPNYSSELNVNALELDDSALYLCASSLGGGMVPSYGYTFGSGTRLTVV.

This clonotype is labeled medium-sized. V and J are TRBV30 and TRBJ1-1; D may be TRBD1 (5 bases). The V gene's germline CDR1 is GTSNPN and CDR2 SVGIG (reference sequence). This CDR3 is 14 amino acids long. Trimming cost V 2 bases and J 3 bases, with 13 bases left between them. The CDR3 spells CAWSIQAGYTEAFF. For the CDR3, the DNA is TGTGCCTGGAGTATACAGGCAGGGTACACTGAAGCTTTCTTT.

The CDR3 reads CASSPELGDYEQYF. The CDR3 DNA reads TGTGCCAGTAGTCCTGAGTTAGGAGACTACGAGCAGTACTTC. The chain employs TRBV19 and TRBJ2-7; no definite D call. The V end was cut by 5 bases, the J end by 3 bases, with 14 bases between. The CDR3 is 14 residues long. Germline V CDR1 and CDR2: LNHDA, SQIVND (reference sequence).

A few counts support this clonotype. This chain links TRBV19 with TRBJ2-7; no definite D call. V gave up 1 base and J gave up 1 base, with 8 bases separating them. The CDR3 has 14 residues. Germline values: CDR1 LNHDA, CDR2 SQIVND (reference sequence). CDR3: CASSIVDGSYEQYF. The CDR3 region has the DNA TGTGCCAGTAGTATAGTAGACGGATCCTACGAGCAGTACTTC.